The rows below give T cell receptor beta chains drawn from one sample of a study of blood T cell repertoires in COVID-19. Libraries were prepared by immunoSEQ multiplex PCR; TCRdb keeps only in-frame clonotypes and omits some of them. The sample yields fewer than 70,000 clones, 70% to 90% seen once. Sequenced input: peripheral blood. All receptors come from a man aged 40-49 years with COVID-19, enrolled during active disease. CDR3s include the opening cysteine and the closing phenylalanine or tryptophan. A D gene is named only where the DNA matches it firmly. Rows give clone size only sometimes, using once, few, many, or a class for an expanded clone.

len	v_gene	j_gene	abundance	d_gene	CDR3aa	CDR3nt
16	TRBV29-1	TRBJ2-3	.	TRBD2	CSVEAQGRGGTDTQYF	TGCAGCGTTGAAGCCCAGGGGCGGGGGGGCACAGATACGCAGTATTTT
14	TRBV19	TRBJ2-1	.	.	CASSPPTGRNEQFF	TGTGCCAGTAGTCCGCCGACAGGGAGGAATGAGCAGTTCTTC
17	TRBV19	TRBJ1-6	.	TRBD1	CASSTPTGSSYNSPLHF	TGTGCCAGTAGTACTCCGACAGGGAGCTCCTATAATTCACCCCTCCACTTT
15	TRBV7-9	TRBJ2-1	.	.	CASRLLGAETEEQFF	TGTGCCAGCAGGCTCCTGGGGGCGGAGACTGAAGAGCAGTTCTTC
13	TRBV5-1	TRBJ1-1	.	.	CASKSVRNTEAFF	TGCGCCAGCAAATCTGTTCGGAACACTGAAGCTTTCTTT
18	TRBV27	TRBJ1-2	few	.	CASSPKSGGIGANYGYTF	TGTGCCAGCAGTCCAAAATCCGGGGGGATTGGCGCTAACTATGGCTACACCTTC
16	TRBV3-1/TRBV3-2	TRBJ1-2	.	.	CASSQGPQGRGYGYTF	TGTGCCAGCAGCCAAGGACCCCAGGGGAGGGGATATGGCTACACCTTC
16	TRBV6-5	TRBJ1-6	.	.	CASSYSVARDNSPLHF	TGTGCCAGCAGTTACTCTGTGGCGAGGGATAATTCACCCCTCCACTTT
14	TRBV10-2	TRBJ2-1	few	.	CASSESGTFNEQFF	TGCGCCAGCAGTGAGTCCGGGACTTTCAATGAGCAGTTCTTC
16	TRBV4-2	TRBJ1-3	.	TRBD1	CASSQGDRFSGNTIYF	TGTGCCAGCAGCCAAGGGGACAGGTTCTCTGGAAACACCATATATTTT
13	TRBV12-3/TRBV12-4	TRBJ2-1	.	.	CASSLSTVNEQFF	TGTGCCAGCAGTTTATCGACAGTCAATGAGCAGTTCTTC
14	TRBV7-2	TRBJ2-7	.	.	CASSLGTQGLEQYF	TGTGCCAGCAGCCTCGGGACCCAGGGGCTCGAGCAGTACTTC
16	TRBV5-1	TRBJ1-4	.	TRBD1	CASSFQGASTNEKLFF	TGCGCCAGCAGCTTTCAGGGGGCTAGTACTAATGAAAAACTGTTTTTT
16	TRBV9	TRBJ2-3	.	TRBD2	CASSPSTLRGTDTQYF	TGTGCCAGCAGCCCCTCGACCTTGCGGGGGACAGATACGCAGTATTTT
17	TRBV7-7	TRBJ2-5	.	TRBD2	CASSSGLAGGIQETQYF	TGTGCCAGCAGCTCGGGACTAGCGGGGGGCATACAAGAGACCCAGTACTTC
12	TRBV28	TRBJ1-2	.	TRBD1	CASGTGRYGYTF	TGTGCCAGTGGGACAGGCCGCTATGGCTACACCTTC
17	TRBV6-1	TRBJ2-3	.	TRBD2	CASSDGLAGANTDTQYF	TGTGCCAGCAGTGACGGACTAGCGGGGGCGAACACAGATACGCAGTATTTT
19	TRBV19	TRBJ1-5	.	TRBD1	CASTLLGTGGSVSNQPQHF	TGTGCCAGTACCCTGCTGGGGACAGGGGGTTCTGTCAGCAATCAGCCCCAGCATTTT
17	TRBV7-7	TRBJ2-1	.	TRBD2	CASSLGIAGDLNNEQFF	TGTGCCAGCAGCTTAGGAATAGCGGGGGACCTAAACAATGAGCAGTTCTTC
16	TRBV4-2	TRBJ1-3	few	.	CASSQDGQLSGNTIYF	TGTGCCAGCAGCCAAGATGGGCAGCTCTCTGGAAACACCATATATTTT
13	TRBV6-2/TRBV6-3	TRBJ1-4	.	.	CASSPGGQEKLFF	TGTGCCAGCAGTCCCGGAGGCCAGGAAAAACTGTTTTTT
13	TRBV2	TRBJ2-7	.	.	CASSEFAGAEQYF	TGTGCCAGCAGTGAATTCGCTGGGGCAGAGCAGTACTTC
13	TRBV7-2	TRBJ1-2	.	TRBD1	CASSLGTERGYTF	TGTGCCAGCAGTCTCGGGACAGAAAGGGGCTACACCTTC
13	TRBV6-1	TRBJ1-2	.	.	CASSEGGLGGYTF	TGTGCCAGCAGTGAAGGGGGGCTAGGAGGCTACACCTTC
16	TRBV18	TRBJ2-1	.	TRBD2	CASSPAGTRGNNEQFF	TGTGCCAGCTCACCCGCCGGGACTAGGGGGAACAATGAGCAGTTCTTC
14	TRBV6-5	TRBJ2-2	.	TRBD2	CASRRLADTGELFF	TGTGCCAGCAGACGACTAGCGGACACCGGGGAGCTGTTTTTT
15	TRBV3-1/TRBV3-2	TRBJ1-2	.	.	CASSQDTPPFYGYTF	TGTGCCAGCAGCCAAGACACACCTCCTTTCTATGGCTACACCTTC
12	TRBV10-2	TRBJ2-3	.	.	CASSERGDTQYF	TGCGCCAGCAGTGAGAGGGGAGATACGCAGTATTTT
13	TRBV30	TRBJ1-2	.	TRBD1	CAWSYEGAYGYTF	TGTGCCTGGAGTTACGAGGGGGCGTATGGCTACACCTTC
15	TRBV6-5	TRBJ2-3	.	.	CASRREEVPARLQYF	TGTGCCAGCAGACGCGAAGAAGTCCCCGCCCGTCTCCAGTATTTT
15	TRBV7-6	TRBJ2-1	.	.	CASSPTTSSYNEQFF	TGTGCCAGCAGCCCGACAACGAGCTCCTACAATGAGCAGTTCTTC
15	TRBV9	TRBJ2-7	.	TRBD2	CASSVGGGVVYEQYF	TGTGCCAGCAGCGTTGGCGGGGGGGTAGTATACGAGCAGTACTTC
16	TRBV27	TRBJ1-6	.	.	CASSPVGISYNSPLHF	TGTGCCAGCAGCCCCGTCGGGATCTCCTATAATTCACCCCTCCACTTT